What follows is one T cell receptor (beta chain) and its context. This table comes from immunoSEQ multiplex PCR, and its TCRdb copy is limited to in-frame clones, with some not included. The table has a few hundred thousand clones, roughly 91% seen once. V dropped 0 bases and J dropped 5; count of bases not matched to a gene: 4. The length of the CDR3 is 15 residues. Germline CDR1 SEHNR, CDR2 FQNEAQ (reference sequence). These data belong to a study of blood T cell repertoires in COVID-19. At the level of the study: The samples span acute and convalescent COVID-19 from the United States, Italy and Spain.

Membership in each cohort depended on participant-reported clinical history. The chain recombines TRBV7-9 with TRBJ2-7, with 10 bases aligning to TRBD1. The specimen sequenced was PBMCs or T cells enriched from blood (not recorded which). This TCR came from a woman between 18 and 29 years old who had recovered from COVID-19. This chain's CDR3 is CASSLARDRGHEQYF. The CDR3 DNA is TGTGCCAGCAGCTTAGCCCGGGACAGGGGCCACGAGCAGTACTTC.